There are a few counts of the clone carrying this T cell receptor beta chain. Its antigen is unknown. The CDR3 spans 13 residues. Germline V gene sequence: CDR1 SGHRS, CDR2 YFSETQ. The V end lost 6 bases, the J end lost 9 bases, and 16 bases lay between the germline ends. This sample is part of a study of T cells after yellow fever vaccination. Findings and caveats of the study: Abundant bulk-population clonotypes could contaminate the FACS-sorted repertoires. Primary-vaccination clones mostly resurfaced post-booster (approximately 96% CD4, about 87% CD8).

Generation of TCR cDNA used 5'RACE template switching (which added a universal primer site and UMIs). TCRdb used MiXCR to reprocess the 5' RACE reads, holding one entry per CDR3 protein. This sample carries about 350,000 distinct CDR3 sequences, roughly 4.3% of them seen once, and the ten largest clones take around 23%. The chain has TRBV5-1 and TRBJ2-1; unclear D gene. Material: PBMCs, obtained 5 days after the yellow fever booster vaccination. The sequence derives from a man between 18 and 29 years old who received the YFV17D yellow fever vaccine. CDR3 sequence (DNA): TGCGCCAGCATCGAGAGCTACTCCGGTGAGCAGTTCTTC. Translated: CASIESYSGEQFF.